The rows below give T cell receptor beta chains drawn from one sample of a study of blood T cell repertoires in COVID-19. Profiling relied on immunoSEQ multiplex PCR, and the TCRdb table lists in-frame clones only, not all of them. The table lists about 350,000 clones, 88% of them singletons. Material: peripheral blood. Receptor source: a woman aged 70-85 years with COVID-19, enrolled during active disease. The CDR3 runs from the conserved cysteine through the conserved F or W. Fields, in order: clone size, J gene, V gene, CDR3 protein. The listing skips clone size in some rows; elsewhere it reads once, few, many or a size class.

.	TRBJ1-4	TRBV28	CASSLRQSDEKLFF
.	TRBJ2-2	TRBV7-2	CASSASGQGGTGELFF
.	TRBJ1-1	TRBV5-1	CASSFLLRGWDTEAFF
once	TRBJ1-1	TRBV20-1	CSASPGQGKVTEAFF
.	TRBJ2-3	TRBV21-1	CASRGQGGPDTQYF
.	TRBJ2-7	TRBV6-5	CASSYSGRGAYEQYF
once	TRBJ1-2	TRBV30	CAWSGQVGGYTF
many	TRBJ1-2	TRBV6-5	CASSPTSGQGYTF
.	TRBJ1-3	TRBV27	CASSRQRGSGNTIYF
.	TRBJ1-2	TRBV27	CASSPSGQIYGYTF
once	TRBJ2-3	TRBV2	CASLPGTRTDTQYF
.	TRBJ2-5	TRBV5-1	CASNLGGTGLETQYF
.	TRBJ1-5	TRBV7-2	CASSPMAGWRHQPQHF
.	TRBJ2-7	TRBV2	CASSWTGIHYEQYF
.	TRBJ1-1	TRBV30	CAWKPARVEAFF
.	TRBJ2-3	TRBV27	CASSPKSAGHGTDTQYF
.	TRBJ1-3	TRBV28	CASSAGGLLSGNTIYF
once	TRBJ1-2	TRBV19	CASRRSTGNYGYTF